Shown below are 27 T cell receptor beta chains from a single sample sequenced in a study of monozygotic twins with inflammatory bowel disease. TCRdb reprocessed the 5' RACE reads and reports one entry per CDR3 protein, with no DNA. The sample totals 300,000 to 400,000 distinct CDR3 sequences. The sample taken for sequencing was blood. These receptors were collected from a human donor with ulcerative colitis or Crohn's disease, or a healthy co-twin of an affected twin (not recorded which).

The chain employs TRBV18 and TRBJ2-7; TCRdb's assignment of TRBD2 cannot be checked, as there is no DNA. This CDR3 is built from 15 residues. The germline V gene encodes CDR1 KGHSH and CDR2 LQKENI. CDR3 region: CASSLGLAGIYEQYF.

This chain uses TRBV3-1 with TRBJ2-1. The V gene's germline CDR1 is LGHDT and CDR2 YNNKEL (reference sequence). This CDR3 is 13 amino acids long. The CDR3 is CASSPTTYNEQFF.

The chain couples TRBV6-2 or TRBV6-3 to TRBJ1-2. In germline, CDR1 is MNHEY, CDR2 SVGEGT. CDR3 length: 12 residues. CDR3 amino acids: CASTTLQFGYTF.

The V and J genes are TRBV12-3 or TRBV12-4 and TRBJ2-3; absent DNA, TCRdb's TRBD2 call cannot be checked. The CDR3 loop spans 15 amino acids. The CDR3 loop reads CASTPSGRATDTQYF.

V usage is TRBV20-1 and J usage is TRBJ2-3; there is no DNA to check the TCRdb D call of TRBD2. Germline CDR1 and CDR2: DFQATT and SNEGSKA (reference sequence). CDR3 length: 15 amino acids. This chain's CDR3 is CSASPASGSTDTQYF.

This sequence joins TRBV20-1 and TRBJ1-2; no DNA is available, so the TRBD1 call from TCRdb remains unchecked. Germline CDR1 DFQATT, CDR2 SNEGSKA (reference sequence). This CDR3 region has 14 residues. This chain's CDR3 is CSARDPDLGGGYTF.

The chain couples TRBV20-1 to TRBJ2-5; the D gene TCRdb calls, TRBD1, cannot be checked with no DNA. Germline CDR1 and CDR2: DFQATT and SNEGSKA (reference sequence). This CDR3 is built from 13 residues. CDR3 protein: CSAFTPLQETQYF.

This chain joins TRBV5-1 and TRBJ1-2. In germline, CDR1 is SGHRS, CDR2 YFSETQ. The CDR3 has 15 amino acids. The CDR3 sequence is CASSLVAGLNYGYTF.

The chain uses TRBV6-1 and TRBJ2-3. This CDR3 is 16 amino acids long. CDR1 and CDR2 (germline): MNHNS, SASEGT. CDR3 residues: CASSEAPVWGSDTQYF.

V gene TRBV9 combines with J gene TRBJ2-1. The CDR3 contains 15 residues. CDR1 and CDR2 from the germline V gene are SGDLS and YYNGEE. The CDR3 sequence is CASSVDSTPTNEQFF.

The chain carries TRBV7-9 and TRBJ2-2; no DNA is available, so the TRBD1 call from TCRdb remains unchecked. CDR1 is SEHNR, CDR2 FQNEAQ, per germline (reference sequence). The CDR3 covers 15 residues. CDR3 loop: CASSLAGREDGELFF.

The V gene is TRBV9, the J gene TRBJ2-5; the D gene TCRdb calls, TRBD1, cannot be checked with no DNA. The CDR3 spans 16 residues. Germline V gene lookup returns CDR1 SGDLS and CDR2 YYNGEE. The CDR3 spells CASSPGPLGVQETQYF.

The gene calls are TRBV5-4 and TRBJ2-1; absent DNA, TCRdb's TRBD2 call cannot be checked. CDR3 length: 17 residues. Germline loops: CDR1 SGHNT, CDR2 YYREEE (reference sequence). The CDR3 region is CASSAGTDLSSYNEQFF.

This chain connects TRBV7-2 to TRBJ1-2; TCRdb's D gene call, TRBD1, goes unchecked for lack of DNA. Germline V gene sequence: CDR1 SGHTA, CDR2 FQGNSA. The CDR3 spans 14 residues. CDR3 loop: CASSRTHALDGYTF. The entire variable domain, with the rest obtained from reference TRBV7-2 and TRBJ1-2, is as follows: GAGVSQSPSNKVTEKGKDVELRCDPISGHTALYWYRQSLGQGLEFLIYFQGNSAPDKSGLPSDRFSAERTGGSVSTLTIQRTQQEDSAVYLCASSRTHALDGYTFGSGTRLTVV.

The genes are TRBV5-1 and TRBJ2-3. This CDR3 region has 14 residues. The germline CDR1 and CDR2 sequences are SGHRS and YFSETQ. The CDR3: CASSLGGSTDTQYF.

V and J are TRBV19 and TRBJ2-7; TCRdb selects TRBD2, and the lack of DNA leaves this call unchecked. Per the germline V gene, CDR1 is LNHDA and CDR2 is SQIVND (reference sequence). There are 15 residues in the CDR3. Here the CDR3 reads CASSIGSAGSYEQYF.

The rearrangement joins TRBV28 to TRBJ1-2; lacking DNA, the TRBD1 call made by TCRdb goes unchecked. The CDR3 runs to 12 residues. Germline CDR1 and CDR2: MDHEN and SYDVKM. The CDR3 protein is CAGYRGLDGYTF.

This CDR3 is CASSLEGKNSPLHF. The chain combines TRBV7-2 with TRBJ1-6. This CDR3 has 14 residues. Germline values: CDR1 SGHTA, CDR2 FQGNSA.

CDR3 sequence reads: CSARDLSGGADEQFF. The V and J genes are TRBV20-1 and TRBJ2-1; TCRdb's assignment of TRBD1 cannot be checked, as there is no DNA. This CDR3 is 15 amino acids long. Germline-derived CDR1 and CDR2 are DFQATT and SNEGSKA (reference sequence).

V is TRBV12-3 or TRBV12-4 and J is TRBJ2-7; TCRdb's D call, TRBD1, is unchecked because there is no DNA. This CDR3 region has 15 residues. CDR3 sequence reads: CASSIGTISSYEQYF.

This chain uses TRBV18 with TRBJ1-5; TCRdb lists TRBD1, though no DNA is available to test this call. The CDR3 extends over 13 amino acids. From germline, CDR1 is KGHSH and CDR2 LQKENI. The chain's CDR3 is CASSNGGDQPQHF.

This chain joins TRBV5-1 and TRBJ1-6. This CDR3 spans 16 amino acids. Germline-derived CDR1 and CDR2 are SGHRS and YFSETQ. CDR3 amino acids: CASSLEGGQLYSPLHF.

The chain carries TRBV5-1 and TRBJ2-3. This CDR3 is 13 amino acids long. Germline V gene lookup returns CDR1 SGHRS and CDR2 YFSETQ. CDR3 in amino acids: CASSFNGADTQYF.

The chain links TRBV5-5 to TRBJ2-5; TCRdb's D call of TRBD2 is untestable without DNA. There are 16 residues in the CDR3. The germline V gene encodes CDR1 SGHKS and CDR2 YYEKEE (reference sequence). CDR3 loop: CASSLVASGGQETQYF.

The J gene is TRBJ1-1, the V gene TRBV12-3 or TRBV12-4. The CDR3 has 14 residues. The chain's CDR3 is CASSFLKGPTEAFF.

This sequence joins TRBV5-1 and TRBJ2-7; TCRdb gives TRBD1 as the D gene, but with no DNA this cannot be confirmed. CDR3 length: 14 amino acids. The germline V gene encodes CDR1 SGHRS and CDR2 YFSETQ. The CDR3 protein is CASSVGQTHREQYF.

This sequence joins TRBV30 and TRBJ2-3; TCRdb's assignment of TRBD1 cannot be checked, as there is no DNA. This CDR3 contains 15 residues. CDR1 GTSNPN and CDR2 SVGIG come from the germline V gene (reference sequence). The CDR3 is CAWTRTDGTPDTQYF.